This is a list of T cell receptor beta chains from one sample in a study of radiotherapy plus CTLA-4 blockade in lung cancer. Libraries were prepared by immunoSEQ multiplex PCR; TCRdb keeps only in-frame clonotypes and omits some of them. The sample lists approximately 110,000 clones; 81% were seen once. The sample consisted of peripheral blood, taken from a patient treated with radiotherapy plus ipilimumab. These receptors all stem from a human donor with non-small cell lung cancer that progressed on radiotherapy plus ipilimumab. Some clones in this sample may be carry-over from other donors' samples. Each CDR3 is given without its conserved first and last residue.

TRBV6-5	TRBJ1-3	ASSWGRGGNTIY
TRBV6-1	TRBJ2-7	ASRPRGQEQY
TRBV5-7	TRBJ2-5	ASSSLAPGGETQY
TRBV6-6	TRBJ2-2	ASMLAGFTGELF
TRBV5-1	TRBJ1-1	ASSVTGEDTEAF
TRBV7-2	TRBJ2-2	ASSLQPGTGELF
TRBV5-1	TRBJ2-3	ASSFGVSATDTQY
TRBV2	TRBJ2-7	ASGGDLYSYEQY
TRBV6-6	TRBJ1-1	ASRRLGQRAF
TRBV19	TRBJ2-5	ASSLRALQETQY
TRBV18	TRBJ1-2	ASSPTIGQGLMSDGYT
TRBV10-3	TRBJ1-5	AISELQLPQPQH
TRBV30	TRBJ1-2	AWSSYYEPLSANYGYT
TRBV11-2	TRBJ2-2	ASSLGGTSGGSTGELF
TRBV18	TRBJ1-6	ASSLTTGTGNSPLH
TRBV18	TRBJ1-2	ASTRQVNYGYT
TRBV28	TRBJ2-3	ASSLVVASGWTDTQY
TRBV30	TRBJ1-1	AWREGPRSWAF
TRBV5-4	TRBJ2-7	ASSSPGRDVYEQY
TRBV7-3	TRBJ2-1	ASSFTRDNEQF
TRBV5-1	TRBJ2-3	ASSILAGGLNTQY
TRBV19	TRBJ2-3	ASSIGTGDTDTQY
TRBV7-2	TRBJ1-3	ASSPTGGMRNTIY
TRBV5-8	TRBJ1-1	ASSSKDRVGTEAF
TRBV4-3	TRBJ2-1	ASSQAPGTSGGAGYNEQF
TRBV5-1	TRBJ2-2	ASSQSTSTGELF
TRBV2	TRBJ1-1	ASAFIGNTEAF
TRBV4-1	TRBJ2-7	ASSQGRQGTYEQY
TRBV29-1	TRBJ1-5	SVGRDSNQPQH